The 25 T cell receptor beta chains given below trace back to one sample, sequenced in a study of molecular identifiers for immune sequencing clone quantification. From the PCR reads, TCRdb called clonotypes with MiXCR, one entry per CDR3 protein. This sample carries approximately 590,000 distinct CDR3 sequences, 25% of them seen once, and the ten largest clones take 0.75% to 0.8%. The sequenced material came from naive CD8+ T cells from blood, with Jurkat cell RNA spiked in. The subset: FACS-sorted CD8+CD4-CCR7+CD45RA+ naive T cells. Receptors were obtained from a human donor in good health. Some libraries in this study had Jurkat cell RNA spiked in.

In its sample, this clonotype was seen a few times. The chain joins TRBV5-4 to TRBJ2-2; 10 bases align to TRBD1. The CDR3 runs to 16 residues. Germline V gives CDR1 SGHNT, CDR2 YYREEE (reference sequence). The J segment lost 6 bases and the V segment lost 4 bases, leaving 9 bases of the junction unmatched. In DNA form, the CDR3 reads TGTGCCAGCAGCGACGGTGACAGGGGGCTTGCCGGGGAGCTGTTTTTT. This translates into CASSDGDRGLAGELFF.

This clonotype was counted ten times or more. The chain couples TRBV7-9 to TRBJ2-5; TRBD2 might be the D (5 bases). The CDR3 extends over 13 amino acids. V lost 1 base, J lost 5 bases, and 8 bases lay in between. Germline assignment: CDR1 SEHNR and CDR2 FQNEAQ (reference sequence). The CDR3 DNA is TGTGCCAGCAGCTTAGGTCCGGGGGAGACCCAGTACTTC. Its protein is CASSLGPGETQYF.

To note about this clonotype: Since no conserved phenylalanine or tryptophan closes the CDR3, a read error is the likely cause. V gene TRBV5-3 combines with J gene TRBJ2-7; the match to TRBD2 covers 7 bases. TRBV5-3 is annotated as an ORF whose role is uncertain. CDR3 length: 14 amino acids. The CDR3: CASSLGGTSYEQYL. CDR3 DNA: TGTGCCAGCAGCTTGGGAGGGACCTCCTACGAGCAGTACCTC.

This sequence joins TRBV12-3 or TRBV12-4 and TRBJ2-1, with a possible D match to TRBD1 (7 bases). V lost 7 bases to trimming and J lost 14 bases, with 24 bases between them. This CDR3 contains 14 residues. Written as DNA, the CDR3 is TGTGCCAGCACCCTAGGAGGGGGCCCTCCCGGGGAGTTCTTC. Its translation is CASTLGGGPPGEFF.

This clonotype was counted ten times or more. The rearrangement joins TRBV5-5 to TRBJ1-4; maybe TRBD1 (5 bases). With 3 bases removed from V and 8 bases from J, the gap between germline ends came to 17 bases. This CDR3 has 15 amino acids. CDR1 and CDR2 (germline): SGHKS, YYEKEE (reference sequence). CDR3 protein: CASSSPGGIGEKLFF. The CDR3, as DNA: TGTGCCAGCAGCTCACCCGGGGGAATCGGGGAAAAACTGTTTTTT. Full variable domain (missing parts from reference TRBV5-5 and TRBJ1-4): DAGVTQSPTHLIKTRGQQVTLRCSPISGHKSVSWYQQVLGQGPQFIFQYYEKEERGRGNFPDRFSARQFPNYSSELNVNALLLGDSALYLCASSSPGGIGEKLFFGSGTQLSVL.

This clonotype was seen only a few times. CDR3 region: CASIEDSWYGYTF. The CDR3 nucleotides read TGTGCCAGCATCGAGGACAGCTGGTATGGCTACACCTTC. This rearrangement joins TRBV6-6 to TRBJ1-2; maybe TRBD1 (6 bases). CDR1 MNHNY and CDR2 SVGAGI come from the germline V gene (reference sequence). V was clipped by 7 bases and J by 5 bases, with 14 bases between them. The CDR3 contains 13 residues.

This clonotype occurred many times. The rearrangement uses TRBV5-6 and TRBJ1-1, with 10 bases matching TRBD1. The CDR3 has 14 residues. Germline V CDR1 and CDR2: SGHDT, YYEEEE. V lost 0 bases and J lost 6; bases outside the gene matches: 2. CDR3 amino acids: CASSLGQGASEAFF. DNA for the CDR3: TGTGCCAGCAGCTTGGGACAGGGGGCTTCTGAAGCTTTCTTT.

Comment on this clonotype: A read error may produce the germline difference seen at one junction end. V usage is TRBV28 and J usage is TRBJ2-7, with D perhaps matching TRBD1 (5 bases). There are 17 residues in the CDR3. The germline V gene has CDR1 MDHEN and CDR2 SYDVKM. In DNA form, the CDR3 reads TGTGTCAGCAGTCCACCGCCACTCAAGGGGCCCTTCAATGAGCAGTACTTC. Protein sequence: CVSSPPPLKGPFNEQYF.

This clonotype was recorded many times. The chain joins TRBV27 to TRBJ1-1; D is possibly TRBD1 (5 bases). Germline V CDR1 and CDR2: MNHEY, SMNVEV (reference sequence). CDR3 length equals 16 residues. With 2 bases removed from V and 3 bases from J, the gap between germline ends came to 16 bases. DNA of the CDR3: TGTGCCAGCAGTTTAGTCGGGGCCCTCCACTACACTGAAGCTTTCTTT. Its translation is CASSLVGALHYTEAFF.

The chain is built from TRBV9 and TRBJ2-3; D gene ambiguous. CDR1 is SGDLS and CDR2 is YYNGEE in the germline V gene. The germline V and J ends were trimmed by 4 bases and 3 bases, with 18 bases remaining between them. The CDR3 contains 16 residues. The CDR3 sequence is CASSTPEALLTDTQYF. The CDR3 nucleotides are TGTGCCAGCAGCACCCCCGAGGCTCTCCTGACAGATACGCAGTATTTT.

This clonotype was seen many times. The rearrangement links TRBV7-2 to TRBJ2-5; D perhaps matches TRBD2 (6 bases). Trimming took off 4 bases at V and 11 bases at J, with 14 bases between the two ends. The CDR3 spans 12 residues. CDR1 and CDR2 (germline): SGHTA, FQGNSA. Here the CDR3 reads CASSWNSGTQYF. The CDR3 DNA is TGTGCCAGCAGCTGGAACTCAGGGACTCAGTACTTC. The full variable domain, rest sourced from reference TRBV7-2 and TRBJ2-5, is GAGVSQSPSNKVTEKGKDVELRCDPISGHTALYWYRQSLGQGLEFLIYFQGNSAPDKSGLPSDRFSAERTGGSVSTLTIQRTQQEDSAVYLCASSWNSGTQYFGPGTRLLVL.

This clonotype has more than one count but fewer than ten. V is TRBV7-3 and J is TRBJ2-3; 7 positions match TRBD2. V was pared by 2 bases and J by 3 bases, with 5 bases of the junction left unmatched. Germline V gene sequence: CDR1 SGHTA, CDR2 FQGTGA. There are 15 residues in the CDR3. CDR3 nucleotide sequence: TGTGCCAGCAGCTTACGCGGGAGTACGACAGATACGCAGTATTTT. Residues: CASSLRGSTTDTQYF.

The chain carries TRBV19 and TRBJ2-2; 8 bases line up with TRBD1. Germline trimming cut 3 bases from V and 4 bases from J; bases unmatched to any gene: 16. The germline V gene encodes CDR1 LNHDA and CDR2 SQIVND (reference sequence). The CDR3 sequence is 19 residues long. The CDR3 DNA sequence: TGTGCCAGTAGTATTCGGTGGTTGGTCAGGGGGCGCGGCACCGGGGAGCTGTTTTTT. Protein: CASSIRWLVRGRGTGELFF.

There are many counts of this clonotype. The genes are TRBV2 and TRBJ2-2; 10 nucleotides agree with TRBD1. The CDR3 loop spans 16 amino acids. Looked up from germline, CDR1 is SNHLY and CDR2 is FYNNEI. V lost 4 bases to trimming and J lost 0 bases; unmatched junction nucleotides: 2. In DNA form, the CDR3 reads TGTGCCAGCAGTGGGGACAGGGGATCGAACACCGGGGAGCTGTTTTTT. It codes for CASSGDRGSNTGELFF. The full variable domain, its missing parts supplied by reference TRBV2 and TRBJ2-2, is EPEVTQTPSHQVTQMGQEVILRCVPISNHLYFYWYRQILGQKVEFLVSFYNNEISEKSEIFDDQFSVERPDGSNFTLKIRSTKLEDSAMYFCASSGDRGSNTGELFFGEGSRLTVL.

V usage is TRBV5-6 and J usage is TRBJ1-2, with TRBD1 as a possible D gene (6 bases). CDR3 length: 14 residues. Germline CDR1 and CDR2: SGHDT and YYEEEE. V was cut by 5 bases and J by 3 bases, with 14 bases left in between. The CDR3: CASSLRGVDYGYTF. DNA for the CDR3: TGTGCCAGCAGTCTGAGGGGGGTTGACTATGGCTACACCTTC.

This clonotype occurred many times. The chain uses TRBV20-1 and TRBJ2-7; D is unresolved. The CDR3 spans 11 residues. Germline CDR1 and CDR2: DFQATT and SNEGSKA (reference sequence). Trimming stripped 2 bases from V and 3 bases from J, with 5 bases between. CDR3 sequence reads: CSARNSYEQYF. The CDR3 nucleotides read TGCAGTGCTAGAAACAGCTACGAGCAGTACTTC.

A word on this clonotype: This clone may be a read error of a much larger clone one base away. This sequence joins TRBV24-1 and TRBJ2-3; 8 bases map to TRBD1. CDR1 and CDR2 (germline): KGHDR, SFDVKD. The CDR3 length is 15 residues. CDR3 amino acids: CATSDRGTGWDTQCF. In DNA, the CDR3 is TGTGCCACCAGTGATCGGGGGACAGGATGGGATACGCAGTGTTTT.

This clonotype appeared many times. The chain couples TRBV11-2 to TRBJ2-1; 8 positions agree with TRBD2. V lost 5 bases to trimming and J lost 7 bases; unmatched junction nucleotides: 10. The CDR3 runs to 15 residues. Germline V gene lookup returns CDR1 SGHAT and CDR2 FQNNGV. CDR3 sequence: CASSLTSGGANEQFF. The CDR3 DNA reads as TGTGCCAGCAGCCTAACTAGCGGAGGGGCGAATGAGCAGTTCTTC.

This clonotype came up a few times. Here the CDR3 reads CASSFVVGGGNEQFF. As DNA, the CDR3 is TGTGCCAGCAGTTTCGTCGTCGGAGGGGGCAATGAGCAGTTCTTC. This chain links TRBV12-3 or TRBV12-4 with TRBJ2-1; TRBD1 or TRBD2 may be the D gene (6 bases each). This CDR3 has 15 residues. Trimming took 3 bases from V and 6 from J, leaving 15 bases between them.

The rearrangement links TRBV20-1 to TRBJ2-1; 10 bases fit TRBD2. The J segment lost 6 bases and the V segment lost 6 bases, leaving 8 bases of the junction unmatched. The CDR3 is 14 amino acids. Per the germline V gene, CDR1 is DFQATT and CDR2 is SNEGSKA (reference sequence). The CDR3 protein is CSARSGGAFNEQFF. The DNA of the CDR3 is TGCAGTGCAAGAAGCGGGGGGGCCTTCAATGAGCAGTTCTTC.

As concerns this clonotype: A much bigger clone sits one base away, suggesting this may be a read error. The V and J genes are TRBV27 and TRBJ2-2, with 7 bases matching TRBD1. The CDR3 contains 15 residues. Germline lookup yields CDR1 MNHEY and CDR2 SMNVEV (reference sequence). The CDR3 region has the DNA TGTGCCAGCCGACAATGGACAGGAGACACCGGGGAGCTGATTTTT. Translating gives CASRQWTGDTGELIF.

The genes are TRBV6-2 or TRBV6-3 and TRBJ2-7; TRBD2 matches 12 bases. In germline, CDR1 is MNHEY, CDR2 SVGEGT. The CDR3 length is 17 residues. V dropped 2 bases and J dropped 4; count of bases not matched to a gene: 9. The CDR3 loop reads CASSYGPGLAGIYEQYF. The CDR3 nucleotides read TGTGCCAGCAGTTACGGGCCCGGACTAGCGGGAATTTACGAGCAGTACTTC.

The V gene is TRBV12-3 or TRBV12-4, the J gene TRBJ1-5; 7 nucleotides match TRBD1. The CDR3 contains 14 residues. Trimming took 4 bases from V and 8 from J; bases not matched to a gene: 8. The CDR3 DNA is TGTGCCAGCAGTTCAGGGACAGAAAAAGAGCCCCAGCATTTT. It yields the protein CASSSGTEKEPQHF.

Note on this clonotype: A much larger clone lies one base from this, so it may be a read error. The gene calls are TRBV10-2 and TRBJ1-5, with D perhaps TRBD1 (5 bases). Germline CDR1 is WSHSY and CDR2 is SAAADI. V shed 6 bases and J shed 3 bases, with 12 bases lying between them. CDR3 size: 14 residues. The CDR3 DNA reads TGCGCCAGCAGAGGGGCCGATAACAATCAGCCCCAGCATTTT. Its protein product is CASRGADNNQPQHF.

This clonotype was found many times. The chain employs TRBV12-3 or TRBV12-4 and TRBJ2-2, with no clear D. V lost 4 bases and J lost 7, with 7 bases in between. The CDR3 loop spans 12 amino acids. The CDR3 nucleotides are TGTGCCAGCAGTTCCCTCGGCGGGGAGCTGTTTTTT. Its translation: CASSSLGGELFF.